Presented here are 25 T cell receptor beta chains from one specimen sequenced in a study of lymphopenia after photon versus proton radiotherapy. Method: immunoSEQ multiplex PCR; TCRdb's copy keeps in-frame clones and lacks some. The data hold 150,000 to 200,000 clones, with 88% observed a single time. Sequenced here: peripheral blood, sampled from a patient treated with photon-based radiotherapy. These receptors were obtained from a man between 50 and 59 years old with gastric cancer.

Only a few counts were recorded for this clone. The V call is TRBV5-1, the J call TRBJ2-7; D is unresolved. The CDR3 sequence is 14 residues long. Germline V gene data show CDR1 as SGHRS and CDR2 as YFSETQ. V was shortened by 1 base and J by 3 bases, with 11 bases between the two germline ends. CDR3 in amino acids: CASSLNPAYYEQYF. CDR3 DNA: TGCGCCAGCAGCTTGAACCCGGCGTACTACGAGCAGTACTTC.

J is TRBJ1-5 and V is TRBV6-5; 8 nucleotides match TRBD1. This CDR3 contains 16 residues. Trimming at V came to 4 bases and at J to 0 bases, leaving 5 bases not matched to a gene. Germline CDR1 and CDR2: MNHEY and SVGAGI. The CDR3 loop reads CASSSNDRGSNQPQHF. Here the CDR3 DNA reads TGTGCCAGCAGTTCGAACGACAGGGGTAGCAATCAGCCCCAGCATTTT.

This chain joins TRBV10-1 and TRBJ1-1, with 11 bases fitting TRBD1. Germline V lookup: CDR1 WNHNN, CDR2 SYGVQD (reference sequence). With V trimmed by 0 bases and J by 7 bases, 7 bases remained unmatched. The CDR3 covers 16 residues. The CDR3 is CASSESGQGALVEAFF. CDR3 in DNA: TGCGCCAGCAGTGAGTCAGGACAGGGGGCGCTCGTTGAAGCTTTCTTT.

This clone was seen once. The J gene is TRBJ1-2, the V gene TRBV4-2; 8 nucleotides match TRBD1. V shed 0 bases, J shed 4 bases, and the junction held 7 bases outside the gene matches. This CDR3 has 16 amino acids. Germline CDR1 LGHNA, CDR2 YNFKEQ. Here the CDR3 DNA reads TGTGCCAGCAGCCAAGATCAGGGGACAGGCCGCTATGGCTACACCTTC. Its translation is CASSQDQGTGRYGYTF.

The CDR3 sequence is CASSLSGAISGENEQFF. The CDR3 coding sequence is TGTGCCAGCAGTTTATCAGGGGCGATTAGCGGGGAGAATGAGCAGTTCTTC. This chain links TRBV27 with TRBJ2-1, with 8 positions matching TRBD2. The CDR3 loop spans 17 amino acids. Germline CDR1 and CDR2: MNHEY and SMNVEV (reference sequence). V was clipped by 0 bases and J by 7 bases; unmatched bases: 11.

This clone has more than one count but fewer than ten. The V and J genes are TRBV5-6 and TRBJ2-1; 10 bases fit TRBD2. The CDR3 is made up of 16 amino acids. Germline assignment: CDR1 SGHDT and CDR2 YYEEEE. The V and J ends lost 1 base and 9 bases, in that order; junction bases with no gene match: 10. CDR3 DNA: TGTGCCAGCAGCTTGCGTAGGACTAGCGGAAGCGGTGAGCAGTTCTTC. It specifies CASSLRRTSGSGEQFF.

This sequence joins TRBV9 and TRBJ2-3; unclear D gene. CDR1 and CDR2 from the germline V gene are SGDLS and YYNGEE. CDR3 length: 12 residues. Deletions cut 0 bases from V and 4 bases from J, with 3 bases between. The DNA of the CDR3 is TGTGCCAGCAGCGTAGCCTCAGATACGCAGTATTTT. As protein: CASSVASDTQYF.

The genes are TRBV28 and TRBJ1-5; 9 positions match TRBD1. The CDR3 length is 14 residues. Germline V gene sequence: CDR1 MDHEN, CDR2 SYDVKM. V dropped 5 bases and J dropped 6; count of bases not matched to a gene: 5. CDR3 DNA sequence: TGTGCCAGCAGTCCTCGGACAGGGGTTCAGCCCCAGCATTTT. Its protein product is CASSPRTGVQPQHF.

The chain has TRBV30 and TRBJ2-7, with D possibly TRBD2 on 6 matching bases. V was shortened by 2 bases and J by 3 bases, with 17 bases between the two germline ends. The germline gives CDR1 GTSNPN, CDR2 SVGIG (reference sequence). The CDR3 totals 15 residues. CDR3 DNA: TGTGCCTGGAGTACGGGACTGCCCAGCGACTACGAGCAGTACTTC. Translating gives CAWSTGLPSDYEQYF.

The chain employs TRBV19 and TRBJ2-7; 9 bases fit TRBD1. V shed 5 bases and J 1 base; nucleotides not matched to a gene: 6. Germline lookup yields CDR1 LNHDA and CDR2 SQIVND (reference sequence). The CDR3 is made up of 15 amino acids. The CDR3 loop is CASSFPGQGSYEQYF. The CDR3 bases are TGTGCCAGTAGTTTTCCGGGACAGGGATCCTACGAGCAGTACTTC.

The chain has TRBV30 and TRBJ1-5; D possibly corresponds to TRBD1 (6 bases). CDR3 length: 15 amino acids. Per the germline V gene, CDR1 is GTSNPN and CDR2 is SVGIG (reference sequence). V lost 0 bases and J lost 4, with 13 bases in between. The CDR3 loop reads CAWSVTTGPNQPQHF. For the CDR3, the DNA is TGTGCCTGGAGTGTTACGACAGGTCCTAATCAGCCCCAGCATTTT.

This clone was counted a few times. The J gene is TRBJ1-3, the V gene TRBV6-5; weak D call: TRBD1 (6 bases). Trimming pared 0 bases from V and 3 bases from J, leaving 12 bases between. From germline, CDR1 is MNHEY and CDR2 SVGAGI. CDR3 length: 16 amino acids. CDR3: CASSYSLQGFGNTIYF. The DNA for the CDR3 is TGTGCCAGCAGTTACTCGTTGCAGGGGTTTGGAAACACCATATATTTT.

This chain links TRBV28 with TRBJ2-7; 10 positions match TRBD2. CDR1 and CDR2 (germline): MDHEN, SYDVKM. This CDR3 region has 15 residues. V lost 8 bases to trimming and J lost 1 base; unmatched junction nucleotides: 8. CDR3 protein: CASSLAGGGSYEQYF. In nucleotides, the CDR3 is TGTGCCAGCTCATTAGCGGGAGGTGGTTCCTACGAGCAGTACTTC.

The chain joins TRBV25-1 to TRBJ2-7; 9 bases are shared with TRBD1. Looked up from germline, CDR1 is MGHDK and CDR2 is SYGVNS. This CDR3 has 15 amino acids. J was trimmed by 1 base and V by 2 bases; bases with no gene match: 3. The CDR3 spells CASSEGTGYSYEQYF. The CDR3 nucleotides read TGTGCCAGCAGTGAAGGGACAGGGTATTCCTACGAGCAGTACTTC.

The chain joins TRBV5-1 to TRBJ2-5; no clear D. CDR3 size: 16 residues. V gave up 2 bases and J gave up 1 base, with 15 bases separating them. Germline values: CDR1 SGHRS, CDR2 YFSETQ. CDR3 sequence (DNA): TGCGCCAGCAGCTTCGGACCCGAAACCCGCCAAGAGACCCAGTACTTC. It encodes CASSFGPETRQETQYF.

The rearrangement uses TRBV5-6 and TRBJ1-1; TRBD1 matches 7 bases. The CDR3 covers 16 residues. After removal of 1 base from V and 5 bases from J, the junction contained 11 bases not matched to a gene. Germline-derived CDR1 and CDR2 are SGHDT and YYEEEE. The CDR3 loop reads CASSLIRQGPGTEAFF. In nucleotides, the CDR3 is TGTGCCAGCAGCTTGATAAGACAGGGACCGGGGACTGAAGCTTTCTTT.

This rearrangement joins TRBV14 to TRBJ1-5; D is undetermined. The length of the CDR3 is 15 residues. The V gene lost 4 bases and the J gene lost 0 bases, with 10 bases spanning the gap. Germline V gene data show CDR1 as SGHDN and CDR2 as FVKESK. CDR3 residues: CASSPADLSNQPQHF. The CDR3 DNA sequence: TGTGCCAGCAGCCCCGCGGATCTTAGCAATCAGCCCCAGCATTTT.

This clone was seen just once. The rearrangement joins TRBV29-1 to TRBJ2-1; D is uncertain. CDR3 length equals 13 residues. Germline V gene lookup returns CDR1 SQVTM and CDR2 ANQGSEA. The V end lost 7 bases, the J end lost 5 bases, and 15 bases lay between the germline ends. CDR3 in DNA: TGCAGCGCCCACCGGAGCCCGAACAATGAGCAGTTCTTC. The encoded protein is CSAHRSPNNEQFF.

The gene calls are TRBV5-4 and TRBJ2-5, with TRBD2 matching 7 bases. Trimming took 0 bases from V and 2 from J; bases not matched to a gene: 4. In germline, CDR1 is SGHNT, CDR2 YYREEE (reference sequence). The CDR3 loop spans 15 amino acids. CDR3 amino acids: CASSLEGLRQETQYF. CDR3 nucleotide sequence: TGTGCCAGCAGCTTGGAGGGACTAAGACAAGAGACCCAGTACTTC.

The V gene is TRBV7-6, the J gene TRBJ2-7; D is unclear. V lost 5 bases, J lost 2 bases, and 7 bases lay in between. There are 12 residues in the CDR3. CDR1 is SGHVS and CDR2 is FNYEAQ in the germline V gene. The CDR3 is CASSPDTYEQYF. In DNA form, the CDR3 reads TGTGCCAGCAGCCCAGATACCTACGAGCAGTACTTC.

V gene TRBV2 combines with J gene TRBJ1-2; a possible D gene is TRBD1 (5 bases). The CDR3 has 13 residues. Trimming cost V 7 bases and J 1 base, with 10 bases left between them. Germline CDR1 and CDR2: SNHLY and FYNNEI. The CDR3 is CASTPGLNYGYTF. CDR3 DNA sequence: TGTGCCAGCACCCCGGGACTTAACTATGGCTACACCTTC.

This clone was counted a few times. V gene TRBV18 combines with J gene TRBJ2-7; 9 bases line up with TRBD2. V shed 2 bases and J 0 bases; nucleotides not matched to a gene: 5. This CDR3 has 16 residues. Germline loops: CDR1 KGHSH, CDR2 LQKENI. The CDR3 region is CASSPGPSGASYEQYF. The CDR3 region has the DNA TGTGCCAGCTCACCAGGGCCTAGCGGGGCCTCCTACGAGCAGTACTTC.

The V gene is TRBV6-4, the J gene TRBJ2-1; 7 bases map to TRBD1. There are 15 residues in the CDR3. CDR1 MRHNA and CDR2 SNTAGT come from the germline V gene. V was pared by 2 bases and J by 8 bases, with 9 bases of the junction left unmatched. CDR3 residues: CASSDPGQSYHEQFF. CDR3 sequence (DNA): TGTGCCAGCAGTGACCCGGGACAGTCTTACCATGAGCAGTTCTTC.

This chain joins TRBV19 and TRBJ2-1; the match to TRBD2 covers 12 bases. The germline V gene has CDR1 LNHDA and CDR2 SQIVND (reference sequence). CDR3 length: 15 residues. J gave up 4 bases and V 4 bases, and 2 bases lay outside the gene matches. The CDR3 spells CASSNLAGGYNEQFF. CDR3 DNA sequence: TGTGCCAGTAGTAACCTAGCGGGAGGGTACAATGAGCAGTTCTTC.

CDR3 sequence (DNA): TGTGCCAGCAGCTTGGGATGGTTTGGGACAGGGCCAAGAGACTACGAGCAGTACTTC. Its translation is CASSLGWFGTGPRDYEQYF. The V call is TRBV5-6, the J call TRBJ2-7, with TRBD1 matching over 9 bases. After removal of 0 bases from V and 3 bases from J, the junction contained 16 bases not matched to a gene. The CDR3 sequence is 19 residues long. Germline CDR1 and CDR2: SGHDT and YYEEEE.